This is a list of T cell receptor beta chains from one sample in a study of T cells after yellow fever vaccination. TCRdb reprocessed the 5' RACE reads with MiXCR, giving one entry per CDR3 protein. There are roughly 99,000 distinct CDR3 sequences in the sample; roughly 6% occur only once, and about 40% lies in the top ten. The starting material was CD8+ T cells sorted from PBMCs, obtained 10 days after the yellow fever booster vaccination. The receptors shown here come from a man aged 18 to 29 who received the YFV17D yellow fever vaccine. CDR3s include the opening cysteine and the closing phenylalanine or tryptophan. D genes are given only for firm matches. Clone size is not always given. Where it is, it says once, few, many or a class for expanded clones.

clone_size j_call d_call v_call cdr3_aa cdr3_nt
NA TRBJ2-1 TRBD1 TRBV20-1 CSTRTGGNEQFF TGCAGTACAAGGACAGGGGGCAATGAGCAGTTCTTC
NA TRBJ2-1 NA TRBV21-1 CASSKTGSHSEQFF TGTGCCAGCAGCAAAACGGGCAGTCATAGTGAGCAGTTCTTC
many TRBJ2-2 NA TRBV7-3 CASSLPPGELFF TGTGCCAGCAGCTTACCCCCCGGGGAGCTGTTTTTT
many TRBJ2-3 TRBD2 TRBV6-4 CASSDLAGGDTQYF TGTGCCAGCAGTGATCTGGCGGGGGGAGATACGCAGTATTTT
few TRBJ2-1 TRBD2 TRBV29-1 CSVVGGGSYNEQFF TGCAGCGTTGTCGGGGGAGGGTCCTACAATGAGCAGTTCTTC
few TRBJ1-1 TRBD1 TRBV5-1 CASSLRIGTGLNTEAFF TGCGCCAGCAGCTTGAGGATTGGGACAGGACTGAACACTGAAGCTTTCTTT
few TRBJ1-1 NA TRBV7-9 CASSLEEGMNTEAFF TGTGCCAGCAGCTTAGAGGAAGGGATGAACACTGAAGCTTTCTTT
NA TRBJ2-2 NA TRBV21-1 CASSTGGTGGLFF TGTGCCAGCAGCACAGGGGGTACCGGCGGGCTGTTTTTT
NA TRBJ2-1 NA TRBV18 CASSPPIVDEQFF TGTGCCAGCTCACCACCGATCGTTGATGAGCAGTTCTTC
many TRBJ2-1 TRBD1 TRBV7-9 CASSWGTGSYNEQFF TGTGCCAGCAGCTGGGGGACAGGTTCCTACAATGAGCAGTTCTTC
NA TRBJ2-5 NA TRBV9 CASSVGGSEETQYF TGTGCCAGCAGCGTAGGAGGCAGCGAAGAGACCCAGTACTTC
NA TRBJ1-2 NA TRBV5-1 CASSPVDSGYGYTF TGCGCCAGCAGCCCGGTGGACAGCGGCTATGGCTACACCTTC
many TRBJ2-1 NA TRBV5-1 CASSLEASLTSWGEQFF TGCGCCAGCAGCTTGGAGGCTAGCCTGACTAGTTGGGGTGAGCAGTTCTTC
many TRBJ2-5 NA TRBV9 CASSEGVSRETQYF TGTGCCAGCAGCGAAGGGGTCTCGCGGGAGACCCAGTACTTC
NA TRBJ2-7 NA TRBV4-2 CASSQDRWDYEQYF TGTGCCAGCAGCCAAGATAGGTGGGACTACGAGCAGTACTTC
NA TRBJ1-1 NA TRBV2 CASSESTEAFF TGTGCCAGCAGTGAGAGCACTGAAGCTTTCTTT
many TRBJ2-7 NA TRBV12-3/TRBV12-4 CASSFNYEQYF TGTGCCAGCAGTTTTAACTACGAGCAGTACTTC
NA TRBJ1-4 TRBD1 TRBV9 CASSSTGGGEKLFF TGTGCCAGCAGCTCCACAGGGGGCGGTGAAAAACTGTTTTTT
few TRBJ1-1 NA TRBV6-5 CASRAAREAFF TGTGCCAGCCGCGCAGCTAGGGAAGCTTTCTTT
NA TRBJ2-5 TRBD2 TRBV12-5 CASGLWLAGLETQYF TGTGCTAGTGGTTTGTGGCTAGCGGGGTTGGAGACCCAGTACTTC
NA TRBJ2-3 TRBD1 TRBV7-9 CASRSGTGSTDTQYF TGTGCCAGCAGGTCGGGGACAGGGTCCACAGATACGCAGTATTTT
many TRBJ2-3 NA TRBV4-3 CASSQARQGTDTQYF TGCGCCAGCAGCCAAGCCCGACAGGGCACAGATACGCAGTATTTT
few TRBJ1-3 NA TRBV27 CASSPFGGNTIYF TGTGCCAGCAGCCCCTTTGGGGGAAACACCATATATTTT
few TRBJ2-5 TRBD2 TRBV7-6 CASSSQKTGAGRERETQYF TGTGCCAGCAGCTCCCAAAAAACCGGCGCCGGGAGGGAGAGGGAGACCCAGTACTTC
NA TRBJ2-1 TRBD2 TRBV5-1 CASSFLSAGGRSYNEQFF TGCGCCAGCAGCTTTCTTTCGGCGGGGGGGCGTTCCTACAATGAGCAGTTCTTC
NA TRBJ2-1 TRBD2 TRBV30 CAWTRGGAHNEQFF TGTGCCTGGACTCGGGGGGGGGCACACAATGAGCAGTTCTTC
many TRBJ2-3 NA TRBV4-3 CASSHMGPHSDTQYF TGCGCCAGCAGCCATATGGGGCCCCACTCAGATACGCAGTATTTT
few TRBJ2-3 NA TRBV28 CASELGRADTQYF TGTGCCAGCGAATTGGGGCGTGCAGATACGCAGTATTTT
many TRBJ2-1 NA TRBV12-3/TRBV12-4 CASSLSEGVEYNEQFF TGTGCCAGCAGTTTATCCGAGGGGGTAGAATACAATGAGCAGTTCTTC
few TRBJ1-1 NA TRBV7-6 CASSLGGSLGEAFF TGTGCCAGCAGCTTAGGGGGTAGCCTGGGGGAAGCTTTCTTT
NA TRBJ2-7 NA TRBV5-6 CASSFGSGLYF TGTGCCAGCAGCTTTGGGTCCGGTCTGTACTTC
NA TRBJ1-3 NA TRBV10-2 CASSSGNTIYF TGCGCCAGTTCCTCTGGAAACACCATATATTTT
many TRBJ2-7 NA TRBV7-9 CASSEFSYEQYF TGTGCCAGCTCGGAGTTTTCCTACGAGCAGTACTTC
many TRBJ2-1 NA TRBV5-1 CASSFNPGLNEQFF TGCGCCAGCAGCTTCAATCCGGGCCTCAATGAGCAGTTCTTC
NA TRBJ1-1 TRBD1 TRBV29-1 CSVEVTGAGTEAFF TGCAGCGTTGAGGTAACAGGGGCCGGCACTGAAGCTTTCTTT
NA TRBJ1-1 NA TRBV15 CATRAGYRTEAFF TGTGCCACCAGGGCAGGGTACAGGACTGAAGCTTTCTTT
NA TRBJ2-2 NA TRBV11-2 CASSLRGRVQVRTGELFF TGTGCCAGCAGCTTAAGGGGGAGGGTCCAGGTTCGCACCGGGGAGCTGTTTTTT
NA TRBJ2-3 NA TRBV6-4 CASSDSADSTDTQYF TGTGCCAGCAGTGACTCGGCGGATAGCACAGATACGCAGTATTTT
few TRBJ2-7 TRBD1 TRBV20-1 CSASDRGRYEQYF TGCAGTGCTAGCGACAGGGGGAGGTACGAGCAGTACTTC
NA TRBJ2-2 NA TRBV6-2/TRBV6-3 CASSYSSRGYTGELFF TGTGCCAGCAGTTACTCGAGTAGGGGGTACACCGGGGAGCTGTTTTTT
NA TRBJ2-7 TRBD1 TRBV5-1 CASSLGTGVYEQYF TGCGCCAGCAGCCTCGGGACAGGGGTCTACGAGCAGTACTTC
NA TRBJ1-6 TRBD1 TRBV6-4 CASSDLPGGSPLHF TGTGCCAGCAGTGACTTACCAGGGGGATCACCCCTCCACTTT
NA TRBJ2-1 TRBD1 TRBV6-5 CASSRFVLSGTGTNEQFF TGTGCCAGCAGCCGCTTCGTCCTGTCCGGGACAGGAACCAATGAGCAGTTCTTC
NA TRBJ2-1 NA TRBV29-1 CSVDSNEQFF TGCAGCGTTGACTCGAATGAGCAGTTCTTC
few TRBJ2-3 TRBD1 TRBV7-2 CASSPWTGRSDTQYF TGTGCCAGCAGCCCTTGGACAGGGAGGTCAGATACGCAGTATTTT
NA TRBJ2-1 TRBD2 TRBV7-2 CASSPSGGHNEQFF TGTGCCAGCAGTCCTAGCGGGGGGCACAATGAGCAGTTCTTC
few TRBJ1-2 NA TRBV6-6 CASSLTGQHGYTF TGTGCCAGCAGCCTCACAGGGCAACATGGCTACACCTTC
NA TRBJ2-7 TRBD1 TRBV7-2 CASNAGQGIVNEQYF TGTGCCAGCAACGCCGGACAGGGCATCGTCAACGAGCAGTACTTC
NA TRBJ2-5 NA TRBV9 CASSNLGQETQYF TGTGCCAGCAGCAACCTTGGGCAAGAGACCCAGTACTTC
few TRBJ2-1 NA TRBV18 CASSPPEGPGNEQFF TGTGCCAGCTCACCTCCCGAAGGGCCAGGCAATGAGCAGTTCTTC
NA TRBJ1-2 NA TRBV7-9 CASSFEGPGYTF TGTGCCAGCAGTTTCGAGGGGCCTGGCTACACCTTC
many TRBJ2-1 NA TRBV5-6 CASSTGGTVYNEQFF TGTGCCAGCAGCACGGGGGGGACAGTTTACAATGAGCAGTTCTTC
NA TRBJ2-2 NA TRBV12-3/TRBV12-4 CASSFSQDWNTGELFF TGTGCCAGCAGTTTCAGTCAGGACTGGAACACCGGGGAGCTGTTTTTT
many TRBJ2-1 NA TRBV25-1 CASSEFWTRMFF TGTGCCAGCAGTGAATTTTGGACCCGAATGTTCTTC
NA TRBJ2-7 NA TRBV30 CAWSSGSSYEQYF TGTGCCTGGAGCAGCGGTAGCTCCTACGAGCAGTACTTC
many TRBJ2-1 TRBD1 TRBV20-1 CSASRTGGSYNEQFF TGCAGTGCTAGTCGAACAGGGGGATCCTACAATGAGCAGTTCTTC
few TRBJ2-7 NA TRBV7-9 CASSSGMGESYEQYF TGTGCCAGCAGCTCTGGAATGGGGGAGTCCTACGAGCAGTACTTC
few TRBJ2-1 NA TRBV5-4 CASTMTGTLSYNEQFF TGTGCCAGCACCATGACCGGGACTCTTTCCTACAATGAGCAGTTCTTC
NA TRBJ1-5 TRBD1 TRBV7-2 CASSLKATGGHQPQHF TGTGCCAGCAGCTTAAAGGCGACAGGGGGCCACCAGCCCCAGCATTTT
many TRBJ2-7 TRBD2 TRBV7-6 CASSPSAGDPYEQYF TGTGCCAGCAGCCCCTCGGCGGGGGACCCCTACGAGCAGTACTTC